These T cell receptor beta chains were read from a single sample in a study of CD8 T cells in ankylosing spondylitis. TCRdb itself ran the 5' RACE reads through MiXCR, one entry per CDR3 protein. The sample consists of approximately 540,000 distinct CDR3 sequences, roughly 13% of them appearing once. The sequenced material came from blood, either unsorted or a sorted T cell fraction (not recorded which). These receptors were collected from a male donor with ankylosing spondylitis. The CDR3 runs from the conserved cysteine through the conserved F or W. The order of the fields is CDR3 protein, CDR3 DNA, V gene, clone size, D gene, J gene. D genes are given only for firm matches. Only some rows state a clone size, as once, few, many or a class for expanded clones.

cdr3_aa: CSASGTSGPHNEQFF
cdr3_nt: TGCAGTGCTAGTGGGACTAGCGGGCCACACAATGAGCAGTTCTTC
v_call: TRBV20-1
clone_size: NA
d_call: TRBD2
j_call: TRBJ2-1

cdr3_aa: CASSLYRGLAVSYEQYF
cdr3_nt: TGTGCCAGCAGCTTATACCGGGGGCTAGCGGTCTCCTACGAGCAGTACTTC
v_call: TRBV7-9
clone_size: few
d_call: NA
j_call: TRBJ2-7

cdr3_aa: CASSPLGRVAFF
cdr3_nt: TGTGCCAGCAGCCCCCTGGGGAGGGTGGCTTTCTTT
v_call: TRBV7-9
clone_size: NA
d_call: NA
j_call: TRBJ1-1

cdr3_aa: CASSLSGGIEQYF
cdr3_nt: TGTGCCAGCAGTTTATCGGGGGGGATCGAGCAGTACTTC
v_call: TRBV27
clone_size: NA
d_call: TRBD2
j_call: TRBJ2-7

cdr3_aa: CASSITGTVNTEAFF
cdr3_nt: TGTGCCAGCAGCATTACCGGGACGGTGAACACTGAAGCTTTCTTT
v_call: TRBV12-3/TRBV12-4
clone_size: many
d_call: NA
j_call: TRBJ1-1

cdr3_aa: CASSGLQGASVGANVLTF
cdr3_nt: TGCGCCAGCAGTGGTTTACAGGGGGCATCGGTTGGGGCCAACGTCCTGACTTTC
v_call: TRBV10-2
clone_size: few
d_call: TRBD1
j_call: TRBJ2-6

cdr3_aa: CRVGTGAEAFF
cdr3_nt: TGCAGAGTAGGGACGGGCGCTGAAGCTTTCTTT
v_call: TRBV29-1
clone_size: few
d_call: NA
j_call: TRBJ1-1

cdr3_aa: CATSENLAQFF
cdr3_nt: TGTGCCACTTCAGAAAACCTAGCCCAGTTCTTC
v_call: TRBV12-3/TRBV12-4
clone_size: NA
d_call: NA
j_call: TRBJ2-1

cdr3_aa: CASSLDRDYEAFF
cdr3_nt: TGCGCCAGCAGCTTGGACAGGGATTATGAAGCTTTCTTT
v_call: TRBV5-1
clone_size: NA
d_call: NA
j_call: TRBJ1-1

cdr3_aa: CASSAQENQPQHF
cdr3_nt: TGTGCCAGCAGTGCGCAGGAGAATCAGCCCCAGCATTTT
v_call: TRBV2
clone_size: few
d_call: NA
j_call: TRBJ1-5